This is a list of T cell receptor beta chains from one sample in a study of blood T cell repertoires in COVID-19. Some clones are missing from TCRdb's copy, which holds only in-frame ones; the method was immunoSEQ multiplex PCR. The sample includes fewer than 80,000 clones, more than 65% of them seen just once. Sequencing was done on a sample of peripheral blood. These receptors were obtained from a human donor in a cohort sampled during active COVID-19. Both conserved end residues are trimmed from each CDR3.

V,J,CDR3
TRBV5-1,TRBJ2-3,ASSFRGSGGASDTQY
TRBV11-2,TRBJ2-3,ASSSESGGNTDTQY
TRBV10-1,TRBJ2-2,ASSDGTGGLTGELF
TRBV18,TRBJ2-3,ASSGGTSTDTQY
TRBV6-1,TRBJ1-2,ASSVDMVRGYT
TRBV30,TRBJ1-5,AWSPAGTGFNQPQH
TRBV2,TRBJ2-7,ASSEAQGTEQY
TRBV19,TRBJ2-3,ASSSGTRAMDTQY
TRBV6-5,TRBJ1-2,ASIGGQGINGYT
TRBV4-1,TRBJ2-5,ASSPREGETQY
TRBV5-1,TRBJ2-7,ASSIGQRAHYEQY
TRBV7-9,TRBJ1-4,ATSRTGVATNEKLF
TRBV4-1,TRBJ2-3,ASSQDPPGGSADTQY
TRBV2,TRBJ2-2,ASSTAGGPRGELF
TRBV7-6,TRBJ2-3,ASSPSGSGASTDTQY
TRBV7-8,TRBJ2-2,ASSLRSGLASSGELF
TRBV20-1,TRBJ1-2,SARAGDGYT